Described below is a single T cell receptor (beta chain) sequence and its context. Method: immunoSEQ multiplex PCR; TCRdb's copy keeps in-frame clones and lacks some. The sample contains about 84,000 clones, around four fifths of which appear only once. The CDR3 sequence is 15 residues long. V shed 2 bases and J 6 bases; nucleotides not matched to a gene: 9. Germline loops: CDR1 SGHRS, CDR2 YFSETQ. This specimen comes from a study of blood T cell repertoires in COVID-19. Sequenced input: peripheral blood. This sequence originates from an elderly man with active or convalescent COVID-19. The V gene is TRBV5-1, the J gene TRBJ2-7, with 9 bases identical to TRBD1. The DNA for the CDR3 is TGCGCCAGCAGCTTTCAAGAGGACAGGGGACGCGAGCAGTACTTC. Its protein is CASSFQEDRGREQYF.